The 16 T cell receptor beta chains listed next were all sequenced from one sample in a study of blood T cell repertoires in COVID-19. Some clones are missing from TCRdb's copy, which holds only in-frame ones; the method was immunoSEQ multiplex PCR. Of tens of thousands of clones listed, around 82% are singletons. The sequencing sample was made of peripheral blood. Source of these receptors: a woman aged 80 or older with active or convalescent COVID-19.

The chain uses TRBV30 and TRBJ1-4, with D possibly TRBD1 on 5 matching bases. Germline V gene data show CDR1 as GTSNPN and CDR2 as SVGIG (reference sequence). V was clipped by 0 bases and J by 8 bases, with 13 bases between them. The CDR3 length is 14 residues. This CDR3 is CAWSVDSEGEKLFF. CDR3 nucleotides: TGTGCCTGGAGTGTCGACTCGGAGGGGGAAAAACTGTTTTTT.

The gene calls are TRBV6-6 and TRBJ1-5; TRBD1 agrees at 9 bases. Germline V gene lookup returns CDR1 MNHNY and CDR2 SVGAGI (reference sequence). Trimming cost V 7 bases and J 8 bases; bases outside gene matches: 15. CDR3 length: 16 amino acids. The CDR3: CASTLPGQGIVKPQHF. The CDR3, as DNA: TGTGCCAGCACCCTACCGGGACAGGGTATCGTCAAGCCCCAGCATTTT.

V is TRBV2 and J is TRBJ1-2; D gene unclear. Trimming pared 4 bases from V and 2 bases from J, leaving 20 bases between. Germline values: CDR1 SNHLY, CDR2 FYNNEI. This CDR3 region has 17 residues. CDR3 nucleotide sequence: TGTGCCAGCAGTGCCCGGGGAAGAACTCATGCGAACTATGGCTACACCTTC. Protein: CASSARGRTHANYGYTF.

The chain employs TRBV18 and TRBJ1-1; no firm D call. Germline-derived CDR1 and CDR2 are KGHSH and LQKENI. CDR3 length equals 14 residues. V gave up 2 bases and J gave up 5 bases, with 12 bases separating them. The CDR3 is CASSPKEIGTEAFF. The CDR3 nucleotides are TGTGCCAGCTCACCAAAGGAGATCGGGACTGAAGCTTTCTTT.

The chain uses TRBV24-1 and TRBJ2-5, with a possible D match to TRBD1 (5 bases). Germline V gene data show CDR1 as KGHDR and CDR2 as SFDVKD. This CDR3 is 13 amino acids long. Trimming took 3 bases from V and 3 from J, leaving 7 bases between them. CDR3 in DNA: TGTGCCACCAGTGATGGCAGGGAAGAGACCCAGTACTTC. Protein product: CATSDGREETQYF.

The chain uses TRBV6-2 or TRBV6-3 and TRBJ2-1; 14 positions match TRBD2. With 0 bases clipped from V and 4 bases from J, the junction kept 2 bases outside the gene matches. Germline CDR1 MNHEY, CDR2 SVGEGT. The CDR3 covers 17 residues. This CDR3 is CASSYSGLAGVYNEQFF. Written as DNA, the CDR3 is TGTGCCAGCAGTTACTCGGGACTAGCGGGAGTATACAATGAGCAGTTCTTC.

The chain has TRBV6-5 and TRBJ2-7, with D unresolved. This CDR3 has 13 amino acids. Germline loops: CDR1 MNHEY, CDR2 SVGAGI. Trimming took off 5 bases at V and 7 bases at J, with 15 bases between the two ends. This CDR3 reads CASSPHEAKEQYF. The CDR3 DNA follows: TGTGCCAGCAGTCCCCATGAGGCAAAAGAGCAGTACTTC.

This clone was recorded once. The chain uses TRBV18 and TRBJ2-2, with a tentative D call TRBD2 (5 bases). This CDR3 is built from 18 residues. The germline V gene encodes CDR1 KGHSH and CDR2 LQKENI. With 3 bases removed from V and 7 bases from J, the gap between germline ends came to 24 bases. The CDR3 sequence is CASSPGIPWESPGGELFF. Written as DNA, the CDR3 is TGTGCCAGCTCACCCGGGATACCATGGGAGTCTCCGGGCGGGGAGCTGTTTTTT.

The chain has TRBV30 and TRBJ1-2, with a tentative D call TRBD1 (5 bases). This CDR3 region has 13 residues. CDR1 is GTSNPN and CDR2 is SVGIG in the germline V gene (reference sequence). V was trimmed by 1 base and J by 4 bases, leaving 10 bases between them. The CDR3 DNA reads TGTGCCTGGAGTGCCCCAGGGTCCTATGGCTACACCTTC. The encoded protein is CAWSAPGSYGYTF.

This clone was picked up a small number of times. This chain links TRBV2 with TRBJ1-1; a weak D match, TRBD1 (6 bases). Trimming took 6 bases from V and 4 from J, leaving 12 bases between them. Germline CDR1 reads SNHLY; CDR2 reads FYNNEI. This CDR3 is built from 13 residues. Here the CDR3 DNA reads TGTGCCAGCAGGCCGGACAGAGGCACTGAAGCTTTCTTT. It yields the protein CASRPDRGTEAFF.

The chain has TRBV3-1 (or the pseudogene TRBV3-2) and TRBJ2-6, with 8 nucleotides matching TRBD2. Per the germline V gene, CDR1 is LGHDT and CDR2 is YNNKEL (reference sequence). The trim removed 1 base at V and 1 base at J, leaving 12 bases unmatched. CDR3 length equals 20 residues. The DNA of the CDR3 is TGTGCCAGCAGCCAAGGAGGTCGGCTAGCGGGTACGTCTGGGGCCAACGTCCTGACTTTC. Translated: CASSQGGRLAGTSGANVLTF.

V is TRBV10-1 and J is TRBJ2-1; 8 bases match TRBD2. The CDR3 sequence is 16 residues long. Germline V lookup: CDR1 WNHNN, CDR2 SYGVQD (reference sequence). J lost 1 base, V lost 1 base, and 3 bases had no gene match. CDR3 DNA sequence: TGCGCCAGCAGTGAGTTGGGCGGGAGGTCCTACAATGAGCAGTTCTTC. Translated: CASSELGGRSYNEQFF.

CDR3 protein: CASSETRDRGGYGYTF. Here the CDR3 DNA reads TGTGCCAGCAGTGAAACCCGTGACAGGGGAGGATATGGCTACACCTTC. The rearrangement joins TRBV6-1 to TRBJ1-2; TRBD1 matches at 8 bases. Germline lookup yields CDR1 MNHNS and CDR2 SASEGT. The CDR3 is 16 amino acids. J lost 5 bases, V lost 2 bases, and 10 bases had no gene match.

The chain carries TRBV18 and TRBJ2-7; D gene unclear. Germline V gene sequence: CDR1 KGHSH, CDR2 LQKENI. Trimming took off 4 bases at V and 2 bases at J, with 15 bases between the two ends. The CDR3 contains 15 residues. The CDR3 coding sequence is TGTGCCAGCTCACAGTCCGAGGTAGTCACCTACGAGCAGTACTTC. Translating gives CASSQSEVVTYEQYF.

The chain is built from TRBV24-1 and TRBJ2-3; 8 nucleotides align to TRBD1. This CDR3 is built from 15 residues. J lost 4 bases, V lost 7 bases, and 9 bases had no gene match. Germline V gives CDR1 KGHDR, CDR2 SFDVKD. The CDR3 DNA reads TGTGCCACCAGCCCAACCGGACAGGGCTCAGATACGCAGTATTTT. Protein: CATSPTGQGSDTQYF.

This clone was observed a handful of times. The chain uses TRBV24-1 and TRBJ2-1, with no clear D. V was trimmed by 6 bases and J by 10 bases, leaving 9 bases between them. This CDR3 has 11 amino acids. CDR1 and CDR2 from the germline V gene are KGHDR and SFDVKD. The CDR3: CATSQDTEQFF. CDR3 nucleotide sequence: TGTGCCACCAGTCAAGACACCGAGCAGTTCTTC.